This T cell receptor (beta chain) was recorded in a study of T cell responses to AZD1222 COVID-19 vaccine. Study at large: Second-dose groups at about 4 or about 12 weeks were pooled.

Measured with immunoSEQ multiplex PCR; TCRdb has only the in-frame clones, and not every one. The sample yields around 77,000 clones, 80% to 90% seen once. The CDR3 has 16 residues. Germline CDR1 reads LNHDA; CDR2 reads SQIVND (reference sequence). Trimming removed 5 bases at V and 5 bases at J, with 22 bases between. This clone has a handful of counts. V usage is TRBV19 and J usage is TRBJ2-7; D is undetermined. Sample: peripheral blood, taken on day 0 of AZD1222 vaccination. The TCR originated in an adult in good health. The CDR3 DNA follows: TGTGCCAGTAGTCTTCTAGTGAGGCCGCCTTTAGACGAGCAGTACTTC. Its translation: CASSLLVRPPLDEQYF.